The 6 T cell receptor beta chains reported below all come from one sample, sequenced in a study of regulatory T cells in long-lasting Graves disease. Relying on iRepertoire HTBI primers and Arm-PCR of CDR3 regions, the team built TCR beta libraries. One entry per CDR3 protein results from TCRdb running MiXCR on the multiplex PCR reads. This table holds hundreds of thousands of distinct CDR3 sequences, around 16% found once. Sample time point: newly diagnosed GD, antithyroid drugs for less than 3 months. The authors made the TCR library using RNA they extracted from PBMCs. These records were also assigned to another study, of T cells in Graves' hyperthyroidism and ophthalmopathy.

The sequencing used peripheral blood mononuclear cells (PBMCs), collected at new diagnosis, from a patient treated with antithyroid drugs. Every receptor here comes from a young man with Graves disease.

This clonotype was observed a handful of times. This sequence joins TRBV6-1 and TRBJ1-1, with D unresolved. The CDR3 length is 14 residues. In germline, CDR1 is MNHNS, CDR2 SASEGT. Between the trimmed V and J ends, which lost 6 bases and 0 bases, there was a span of 11 bases. Written as DNA, the CDR3 is TGTGCCAGCAGCCCCATGACAATGAACACTGAAGCTTTCTTT. Protein sequence: CASSPMTMNTEAFF.

The V call is TRBV14, the J call TRBJ2-3; a weak D match, TRBD2 (5 bases). V was cut by 2 bases and J by 3 bases, with 12 bases left in between. The CDR3 length is 15 residues. CDR1 and CDR2 (germline): SGHDN, FVKESK. The CDR3, as DNA: TGTGCCAGCAGCCAAACGACCCGGGGTACAGATACGCAGTATTTT. Translating it yields CASSQTTRGTDTQYF.

This clonotype was picked up many times. The chain links TRBV30 to TRBJ1-2; unclear D gene. In germline, CDR1 is GTSNPN, CDR2 SVGIG (reference sequence). V was cut by 2 bases and J by 2 bases, with 9 bases left in between. CDR3 length: 13 residues. The CDR3 sequence: CAWSSRPNYGYTF. DNA for the CDR3: TGTGCCTGGAGTTCCAGGCCCAACTATGGCTACACCTTC.

V gene TRBV2 combines with J gene TRBJ2-7; 10 bases match TRBD1. This CDR3 contains 14 residues. Germline CDR1 SNHLY, CDR2 FYNNEI. Trimming took 7 bases from V and 5 from J; bases not matched to a gene: 8. CDR3 residues: CASTPGQGVHEQYF. CDR3 in DNA: TGTGCCAGCACTCCAGGACAGGGGGTCCACGAGCAGTACTTC.

The table lists this clonotype with many counts. The V call is TRBV14, the J call TRBJ2-1, with 8 bases fitting TRBD2. The CDR3 has 18 residues. Germline V gives CDR1 SGHDN, CDR2 FVKESK. With 0 bases clipped from V and 1 base from J, the junction kept 8 bases outside the gene matches. The CDR3 region is CASSQDPASGSSYNEQFF. The CDR3 bases are TGTGCCAGCAGCCAAGATCCTGCTAGCGGGTCATCCTACAATGAGCAGTTCTTC.

This clonotype was counted at least ten times. V and J are TRBV12-3 or TRBV12-4 and TRBJ2-3; D is perhaps TRBD2 (5 bases). CDR3 length: 14 amino acids. The V end lost 6 bases, the J end lost 1 base, and 11 bases lay between the germline ends. For the CDR3, the DNA is TGTGCCAGCAGGGACTCCCGGGGCACAGATACGCAGTATTTT. Its protein product is CASRDSRGTDTQYF.